Given below is one T cell receptor beta chain in context. What it recognizes is unknown. The time point is: cycle 4 day 1 (C4D1), after less than 7 weeks of nivolumab. Autologous stem cell transplantation was followed by relapse in every patient, and brentuximab vedotin exposure varied. The data are from a study of PD-1 blockade in classical Hodgkin lymphoma. Overall study context: Treatment was intravenous nivolumab, 3 mg/kg every 2 weeks, until progression. General study points: Newly diagnosed patients reportedly trailed healthy donors in baseline TCR diversity. The baseline diversity of complete responders showed similarity to that of newly diagnosed patients. Undefined causes, possibly disease activity or prior therapy, underlie the repertoire differences.

CDR3 size: 17 residues. Assay used: immunoSEQ multiplex PCR; TCRdb lists only in-frame clones, some missing. Of around 25,000 clones listed, roughly 86% are singletons. The starting material was peripheral blood mononuclear cells (PBMCs), obtained before the fourth cycle of nivolumab. The TCR originated in a human donor with classical Hodgkin lymphoma. V usage is TRBV1 and J usage is TRBJ2-2; the D call of TRBD2 is as the table states it, not checked on the DNA. TRBV1 is marked as a pseudogene. In DNA form, the CDR3 reads TGCACCAGCAGCCAAGGGTCTCCCAGGGAGGGCACCGGGGAGCTGTTTTTT. As protein: CTSSQGSPREGTGELFF.